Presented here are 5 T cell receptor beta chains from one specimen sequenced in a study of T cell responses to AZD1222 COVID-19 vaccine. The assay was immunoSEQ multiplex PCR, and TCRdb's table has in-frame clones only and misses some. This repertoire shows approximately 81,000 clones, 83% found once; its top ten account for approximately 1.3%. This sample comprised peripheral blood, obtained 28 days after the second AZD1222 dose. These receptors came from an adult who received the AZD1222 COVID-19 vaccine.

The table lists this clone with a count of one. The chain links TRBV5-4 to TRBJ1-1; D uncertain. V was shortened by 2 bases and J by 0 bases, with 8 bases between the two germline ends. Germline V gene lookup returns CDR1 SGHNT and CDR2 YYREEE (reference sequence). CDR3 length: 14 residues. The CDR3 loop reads CASSFGLMNTEAFF. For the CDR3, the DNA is TGTGCCAGCAGCTTCGGACTCATGAACACTGAAGCTTTCTTT. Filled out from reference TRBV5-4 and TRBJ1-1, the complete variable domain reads ETGVTQSPTHLIKTRGQQVTLRCSSQSGHNTVSWYQQALGQGPQFIFQYYREEENGRGNFPPRFSGLQFPNYSSELNVNALELDDSALYLCASSFGLMNTEAFFGQGTRLTVV.

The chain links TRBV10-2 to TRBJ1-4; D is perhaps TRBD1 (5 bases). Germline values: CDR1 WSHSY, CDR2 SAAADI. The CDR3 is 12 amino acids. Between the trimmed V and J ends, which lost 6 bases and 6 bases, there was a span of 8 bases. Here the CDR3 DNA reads TGCGCCAGCAGCGAACAGGATGAAAAACTGTTTTTT. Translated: CASSEQDEKLFF.

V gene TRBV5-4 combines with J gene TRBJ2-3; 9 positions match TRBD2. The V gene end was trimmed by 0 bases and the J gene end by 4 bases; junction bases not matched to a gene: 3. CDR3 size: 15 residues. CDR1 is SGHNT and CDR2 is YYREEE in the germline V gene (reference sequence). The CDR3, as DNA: TGTGCCAGCAGCTTGGATAGCGGGAGCTCAGATACGCAGTATTTT. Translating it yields CASSLDSGSSDTQYF.

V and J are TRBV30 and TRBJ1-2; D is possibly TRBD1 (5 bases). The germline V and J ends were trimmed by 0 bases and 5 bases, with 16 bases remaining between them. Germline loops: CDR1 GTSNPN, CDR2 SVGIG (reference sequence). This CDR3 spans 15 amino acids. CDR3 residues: CAWSVLTGLKYGYTF. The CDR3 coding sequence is TGTGCCTGGAGTGTATTAACGGGACTTAAGTATGGCTACACCTTC.

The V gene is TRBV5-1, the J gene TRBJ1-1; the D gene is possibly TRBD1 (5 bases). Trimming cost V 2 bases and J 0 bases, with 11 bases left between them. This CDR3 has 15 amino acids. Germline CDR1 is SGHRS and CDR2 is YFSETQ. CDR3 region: CASSFWGIMNTEAFF. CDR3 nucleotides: TGCGCCAGCAGCTTTTGGGGGATAATGAACACTGAAGCTTTCTTT.